Below are 15 T cell receptor beta chains sequenced from a single sample in a study of OX40 agonist ivuxolimab in advanced cancers. TCRdb's copy holds only in-frame clones and misses some; the assay was immunoSEQ multiplex PCR. The sample includes just under 80,000 clones, just under 85% of them seen just once. Source: CD4+ or CD8+ T cells sorted from blood, taken in a trial of the OX40 agonist ivuxolimab. These receptors originate from an adult with an advanced solid tumor such as melanoma, head and neck, liver or kidney cancer.

This chain uses TRBV7-6 with TRBJ2-7; either TRBD1 or TRBD2 may supply D (5 bases each). Deletions cut 2 bases from V and 4 bases from J, with 12 bases between. Per germline, CDR1 SGHVS and CDR2 FNYEAQ. CDR3 length equals 14 residues. This CDR3 is CASSLRGRRYEQYF. The DNA of the CDR3 is TGTGCCAGCAGCTTAAGGGGACGTCGATACGAGCAGTACTTC.

This clone was recorded only once. The rearrangement links TRBV19 to TRBJ1-5, with 7 bases identical to TRBD1. Germline loops: CDR1 LNHDA, CDR2 SQIVND (reference sequence). Trimming removed 5 bases from V and 7 bases from J; junction bases left unmatched: 14. The CDR3 extends over 16 amino acids. CDR3 protein: CASSVQRQGFGQPQHF. For the CDR3, the DNA is TGTGCCAGTAGTGTCCAACGACAGGGTTTCGGCCAGCCCCAGCATTTT.

The rearrangement joins TRBV6-1 to TRBJ2-2; 7 bases fit TRBD2. This CDR3 spans 14 amino acids. CDR1 is MNHNS, CDR2 SASEGT, per germline. J gave up 6 bases and V 3 bases, and 4 bases lay outside the gene matches. CDR3 sequence reads: CASSEAGVAGELFF. DNA of the CDR3: TGTGCCAGCAGTGAGGCGGGGGTTGCCGGGGAGCTGTTTTTT.

The chain links TRBV30 to TRBJ1-3; weak D call: TRBD1 (6 bases). The ends were cut back, 0 bases at V and 3 bases at J, with 12 bases in the middle. The CDR3 has 15 residues. In germline, CDR1 is GTSNPN, CDR2 SVGIG (reference sequence). The CDR3 protein is CAWSVAGVVGNTIYF. DNA for the CDR3: TGTGCCTGGAGTGTAGCAGGGGTGGTTGGAAACACCATATATTTT.

The J gene is TRBJ2-1, the V gene TRBV29-1; no definite D call. The CDR3 is 15 residues long. V gave up 5 bases and J gave up 0 bases, with 14 bases separating them. Germline V CDR1 and CDR2: SQVTM, ANQGSEA. The chain's CDR3 is CSVKSPTGSYNEQFF. The CDR3 DNA reads TGCAGCGTTAAGTCCCCGACCGGCTCCTACAATGAGCAGTTCTTC.

This rearrangement joins TRBV28 to TRBJ1-1; D is undetermined. The V and J ends lost 6 bases and 0 bases respectively, with 23 bases between them. CDR1 is MDHEN and CDR2 is SYDVKM in the germline V gene. The CDR3 sequence is 18 residues long. This chain's CDR3 is CASSKAFRGLAMNTEAFF. The CDR3 DNA reads as TGTGCCAGCAGCAAGGCGTTTCGAGGGCTGGCGATGAACACTGAAGCTTTCTTT.

J is TRBJ1-4 and V is TRBV4-3, with 7 positions matching TRBD1. Germline-derived CDR1 and CDR2 are LGHNA and YSLEER. This CDR3 is built from 16 residues. The V gene end was trimmed by 3 bases and the J gene end by 2 bases; junction bases not matched to a gene: 6. CDR3 coding DNA: TGCGCCAGCAGCCAGACAGGGTTCCTGACTAATGAAAAACTGTTTTTT. Translated: CASSQTGFLTNEKLFF.

The genes are TRBV6-5 and TRBJ2-7, with 8 bases identical to TRBD2. The germline V gene encodes CDR1 MNHEY and CDR2 SVGAGI. V dropped 6 bases and J dropped 5; count of bases not matched to a gene: 6. There are 13 residues in the CDR3. The CDR3: CASRSPGGDEQYF. The CDR3 DNA sequence: TGTGCCAGCAGAAGCCCGGGGGGGGACGAGCAGTACTTC.

This clone was seen more than once but under ten times. The chain has TRBV4-2 and TRBJ2-1, with D tentatively TRBD1 (5 bases). The CDR3 totals 15 residues. V lost 5 bases to trimming and J lost 7 bases, with 18 bases between them. Germline V gene data show CDR1 as LGHNA and CDR2 as YNFKEQ. The CDR3 loop reads CASSFLDQGSNEQFF. In nucleotides, the CDR3 is TGTGCCAGCAGCTTCCTCGACCAGGGTAGTAATGAGCAGTTCTTC.

The table lists this clone with many counts. The V and J genes are TRBV29-1 and TRBJ1-2; possible D gene TRBD1, 5 bases. CDR1 SQVTM and CDR2 ANQGSEA come from the germline V gene. Trimming removed 6 bases from V and 0 bases from J, with 20 bases in between. CDR3 length: 16 amino acids. The CDR3 nucleotides are TGCAGCGTCCTTCCGGAAGCGACGGGACCTAACTATGGCTACACCTTC. Protein: CSVLPEATGPNYGYTF. The full variable domain, rest sourced from reference TRBV29-1 and TRBJ1-2, is SAVISQKPSRDICQRGTSLTIQCQVDSQVTMMFWYRQQPGQSLTLIATANQGSEATYESGFVIDKFPISRPNLTFSTLTVSNMSPEDSSIYLCSVLPEATGPNYGYTFGSGTRLTVV.

The CDR3 DNA reads TGTGCCAGCAGCTCTGGGACAGCCTTGAACACCGGGGAGCTGTTTTTT. It specifies CASSSGTALNTGELFF. This chain connects TRBV5-5 to TRBJ2-2, with 7 positions matching TRBD1. The CDR3 is 16 amino acids. Unmatched junction bases numbered 6, after V lost 3 bases and J lost 1 base. The germline gives CDR1 SGHKS, CDR2 YYEKEE (reference sequence). The full variable domain, in which reference TRBV5-5 and TRBJ2-2 provide the parts outside the CDR3, is DAGVTQSPTHLIKTRGQQVTLRCSPISGHKSVSWYQQVLGQGPQFIFQYYEKEERGRGNFPDRFSARQFPNYSSELNVNALLLGDSALYLCASSSGTALNTGELFFGEGSRLTVL.

This clone was picked up a small number of times. This chain uses TRBV18 with TRBJ2-1; 7 nucleotides line up with TRBD2. The CDR3 is 15 amino acids. The trim removed 3 bases at V and 8 bases at J, leaving 10 bases unmatched. CDR1 KGHSH and CDR2 LQKENI come from the germline V gene. The CDR3 DNA reads TGTGCCAGCTCACCCTTTACCCGGGAGGTGGATGAGCAGTTCTTC. It specifies CASSPFTREVDEQFF.

This chain joins TRBV27 and TRBJ1-5; 8 positions agree with TRBD1. The CDR3 contains 15 residues. V dropped 6 bases and J dropped 6; count of bases not matched to a gene: 10. CDR1 is MNHEY and CDR2 is SMNVEV in the germline V gene (reference sequence). CDR3 sequence: CASSLGTGGGQPQHF. DNA of the CDR3: TGTGCCAGCAGCTTAGGAACAGGGGGAGGTCAGCCCCAGCATTTT.

The J gene is TRBJ2-1, the V gene TRBV4-2; D is ambiguous. The V end lost 0 bases, the J end lost 13 bases, and 10 bases lay between the germline ends. Germline-derived CDR1 and CDR2 are LGHNA and YNFKEQ. The CDR3 extends over 12 amino acids. The CDR3 nucleotides read TGTGCCAGCAGCCAAGATGAAGGGCGTCAGTTCTTC. This sequence encodes CASSQDEGRQFF.

V and J are TRBV14 and TRBJ2-5; 11 bases align to TRBD2. Germline V CDR1 and CDR2: SGHDN, FVKESK. Trimming at V came to 5 bases and at J to 2 bases, leaving 1 base not matched to a gene. This CDR3 has 14 amino acids. The CDR3 here is CASSRLAGQETQYF. In nucleotides, the CDR3 is TGTGCCAGCAGCAGACTAGCGGGACAAGAGACCCAGTACTTC.